The 6 T cell receptor beta chains presented below share a single source sample, sequenced in a study of beta chain features in type 1 diabetes. What these receptors recognize is not known. Findings and caveats of the study: TCRB CDR3s from Type 1 diabetes patients were moderately but significantly shorter in all four CD4+ subsets.

TCRB transcripts that were expressed got sequenced, as all of the isolated RNA had been reverse transcribed. The table came from immunoSEQ multiplex PCR; TCRdb's copy has only in-frame clones and leaves some out. The data hold hundreds of thousands of clones, with around an eighth observed a single time. The sample consisted of naive CD4+ T cells from blood. These receptors all come from a man between 18 and 35 years old with type 1 diabetes.

The J gene is TRBJ2-1, the V gene TRBV5-8; D is uncertain. The CDR3 has 11 residues. V lost 6 bases and J lost 3, with 4 bases in between. Germline CDR1 and CDR2: SGHTS and YDEGEE. The CDR3 spells CASTRYNEQFF. CDR3 DNA: TGTGCCAGCACGCGCTACAATGAGCAGTTCTTC.

The chain joins TRBV7-9 to TRBJ2-1, with 8 bases aligning to TRBD1. The CDR3 is 14 amino acids. V shed 3 bases and J 9 bases; nucleotides not matched to a gene: 7. Germline V lookup: CDR1 SEHNR, CDR2 FQNEAQ (reference sequence). CDR3 sequence: CASSFTGQGGEQFF. CDR3 DNA: TGTGCCAGCAGCTTCACCGGACAGGGTGGTGAGCAGTTCTTC. Together with reference TRBV7-9 and TRBJ2-1, the CDR3 gives the full variable domain: DTGVSQNPRHKITKRGQNVTFRCDPISEHNRLYWYRQTLGQGPEFLTYFQNEAQLEKSRLLSDRFSAERPKGSFSTLEIQRTEQGDSAMYLCASSFTGQGGEQFFGPGTRLTVL.

The chain couples TRBV9 to TRBJ1-4, with D possibly being TRBD1 (6 bases). The CDR3 has 15 residues. Trimming removed 2 bases from V and 4 bases from J, with 12 bases in between. CDR1 and CDR2 from the germline V gene are SGDLS and YYNGEE. The CDR3 protein is CASSVGGRFNEKLFF. In nucleotides, the CDR3 is TGTGCCAGCAGCGTTGGGGGGCGTTTTAATGAAAAACTGTTTTTT.

The chain links TRBV11-3 to TRBJ1-2, with unresolved D. CDR3 length: 12 residues. V lost 8 bases, J lost 8 bases, and 15 bases lay in between. Germline CDR1 SGHNT, CDR2 YENEEA. CDR3 sequence: CASAPSNRGYTF. Written as DNA, the CDR3 is TGTGCCAGCGCCCCTTCTAACCGGGGCTACACCTTC.

The sample holds a few counts of this clone. The rearrangement joins TRBV6-5 to TRBJ2-2; D is undetermined. Germline CDR1 and CDR2: MNHEY and SVGAGI. V lost 0 bases to trimming and J lost 5 bases, with 13 bases between them. The CDR3 is 16 residues long. This CDR3 reads CASSYSPGFGTGELFF. In DNA form, the CDR3 reads TGTGCCAGCAGTTACTCGCCCGGGTTCGGAACCGGGGAGCTGTTTTTT.

The J gene is TRBJ2-5, the V gene TRBV15; D not resolved. The CDR3 totals 17 residues. Germline V CDR1 and CDR2: LNHNV, YYDKDF (reference sequence). Trimming left V 0 bases short and J 0 bases short, with 14 bases between. DNA for the CDR3: TGTGCCACCAGCAGAGATTTCGGGCAGGAGAACCAAGAGACCCAGTACTTC. This codes for CATSRDFGQENQETQYF.